The rows below give T cell receptor beta chains drawn from one sample of a study of blood T cell repertoires in COVID-19. Profiled with immunoSEQ multiplex PCR; TCRdb holds only in-frame clones, not every one. The table lists 130,000 to 150,000 clones, about 85% of them singletons. Sequencing was done on a sample of peripheral blood. Receptors were obtained from a human donor in a cohort sampled during active COVID-19. The CDR3 runs from the conserved cysteine through the conserved F or W. Fields, in order: V gene, J gene, CDR3 length, CDR3 protein.

v_call: TRBV13; j_call: TRBJ1-2; cdr3_length: 18; cdr3_aa: CASSKGQSHGYLRDGYTF
v_call: TRBV18; j_call: TRBJ1-2; cdr3_length: 19; cdr3_aa: CASSPPNRGQGALIIGYTF
v_call: TRBV5-5; j_call: TRBJ1-5; cdr3_length: 17; cdr3_aa: CASSSLAGGISNQPQHF
v_call: TRBV5-4; j_call: TRBJ1-6; cdr3_length: 16; cdr3_aa: CASSSLSGSSNSPLHF
v_call: TRBV6-5; j_call: TRBJ2-7; cdr3_length: 15; cdr3_aa: CASSYRGTGSDVQYF
v_call: TRBV19; j_call: TRBJ1-1; cdr3_length: 16; cdr3_aa: CASSNPRTGGPTEAFF
v_call: TRBV12-3/TRBV12-4; j_call: TRBJ2-7; cdr3_length: 13; cdr3_aa: CASSFQGSYEQYF
v_call: TRBV4-3; j_call: TRBJ1-4; cdr3_length: 14; cdr3_aa: CASSQGYLVEKLFF
v_call: TRBV3-1/TRBV3-2; j_call: TRBJ2-4; cdr3_length: 15; cdr3_aa: CASSPAGLAKNIQYF
v_call: TRBV10-3; j_call: TRBJ2-3; cdr3_length: 15; cdr3_aa: CAISIRGDSTDTQYF
v_call: TRBV28; j_call: TRBJ2-4; cdr3_length: 15; cdr3_aa: CASSRTGVAKNIQYF
v_call: TRBV15; j_call: TRBJ1-4; cdr3_length: 16; cdr3_aa: CATSRGYVKPNEKLFF
v_call: TRBV3-1/TRBV3-2; j_call: TRBJ2-5; cdr3_length: 12; cdr3_aa: CASSLLGKTQYF
v_call: TRBV10-3; j_call: TRBJ1-4; cdr3_length: 14; cdr3_aa: CAISEQVSNEKLFF
v_call: TRBV29-1; j_call: TRBJ1-5; cdr3_length: 12; cdr3_aa: CSVVTGNQPQHF
v_call: TRBV19; j_call: TRBJ2-7; cdr3_length: 15; cdr3_aa: CASSFSGQSSYEQYF
v_call: TRBV5-1; j_call: TRBJ1-6; cdr3_length: 16; cdr3_aa: CASSLSGTVENSPLHF
v_call: TRBV6-5; j_call: TRBJ2-7; cdr3_length: 12; cdr3_aa: CASSPRVGEQYF
v_call: TRBV6-6; j_call: TRBJ1-4; cdr3_length: 13; cdr3_aa: CASSRTGNEKLFF
v_call: TRBV4-1; j_call: TRBJ1-4; cdr3_length: 16; cdr3_aa: CASSQGGGQGDEKLFF
v_call: TRBV6-6; j_call: TRBJ2-5; cdr3_length: 15; cdr3_aa: CASSYRSGYQETQYF
v_call: TRBV3-1/TRBV3-2; j_call: TRBJ1-1; cdr3_length: 14; cdr3_aa: CASSQQQGDTEAFF
v_call: TRBV13; j_call: TRBJ1-2; cdr3_length: 15; cdr3_aa: CASSLRDRGAYGYTF
v_call: TRBV5-1; j_call: TRBJ2-5; cdr3_length: 14; cdr3_aa: CASSSGRGQETQYF
v_call: TRBV5-1; j_call: TRBJ2-3; cdr3_length: 15; cdr3_aa: CASSPSGGRSDTQYF
v_call: TRBV29-1; j_call: TRBJ1-1; cdr3_length: 12; cdr3_aa: CSAGGGQTEAFF
v_call: TRBV19; j_call: TRBJ1-2; cdr3_length: 13; cdr3_aa: CASSATGLYGYTF
v_call: TRBV18; j_call: TRBJ1-4; cdr3_length: 17; cdr3_aa: CASSLVRNGATNEKLFF
v_call: TRBV6-5; j_call: TRBJ1-6; cdr3_length: 14; cdr3_aa: CASRTGTGSPPLHF
v_call: TRBV6-5; j_call: TRBJ1-1; cdr3_length: 14; cdr3_aa: CASRTPETGTKAFF
v_call: TRBV7-2; j_call: TRBJ2-3; cdr3_length: 14; cdr3_aa: CASRRGGGTDTQYF
v_call: TRBV29-1; j_call: TRBJ2-5; cdr3_length: 13; cdr3_aa: CSVDFRAFETQYF
v_call: TRBV5-4; j_call: TRBJ1-1; cdr3_length: 14; cdr3_aa: CASSLQGARTEAFF
v_call: TRBV9; j_call: TRBJ1-2; cdr3_length: 13; cdr3_aa: CASSVDRGDGYTF
v_call: TRBV6-1; j_call: TRBJ1-2; cdr3_length: 11; cdr3_aa: CASSEGSGYTF
v_call: TRBV5-1; j_call: TRBJ2-2; cdr3_length: 15; cdr3_aa: CASSLRGEFTGELFF
v_call: TRBV18; j_call: TRBJ1-2; cdr3_length: 18; cdr3_aa: CASSPAGSGTETNYGYTF
v_call: TRBV6-2/TRBV6-3; j_call: TRBJ2-5; cdr3_length: 15; cdr3_aa: CASSAPLVNQETQYF
v_call: TRBV2; j_call: TRBJ2-7; cdr3_length: 13; cdr3_aa: CASGQGDVYEQYF
v_call: TRBV9; j_call: TRBJ2-2; cdr3_length: 14; cdr3_aa: CASSADNWAGELFF
v_call: TRBV3-1/TRBV3-2; j_call: TRBJ1-2; cdr3_length: 13; cdr3_aa: CASSQGAYHGYTF
v_call: TRBV30; j_call: TRBJ2-3; cdr3_length: 15; cdr3_aa: CACPRLTGPPDTQYF
v_call: TRBV11-2; j_call: TRBJ1-4; cdr3_length: 18; cdr3_aa: CASSISLGTQGYGEKLFF
v_call: TRBV2; j_call: TRBJ1-2; cdr3_length: 14; cdr3_aa: CASSESTGYEGYTF
v_call: TRBV11-2; j_call: TRBJ1-2; cdr3_length: 15; cdr3_aa: CASSLGQGWYYGYTF
v_call: TRBV5-1; j_call: TRBJ2-7; cdr3_length: 15; cdr3_aa: CASSPRQGASYEQYF